This is a list of T cell receptor beta chains from one sample in a study of T cell repertoires in cytomegalovirus infection. TCRdb called the reads again in MiXCR, with one record for every CDR3 protein. The table has 350,000 to 400,000 distinct CDR3 sequences, about a third seen once; the top ten hold less than 15%. The antigens for these receptors are not known. The sequencing here drew on cultured PBMCs, taken from culture after CMV antigen stimulation. These receptors were obtained from a human donor in good health (CMV status not recorded). Some clones in this sample may be carry-over from other donors' samples. CDR3s include the opening cysteine and the closing phenylalanine or tryptophan. D genes are given only for firm matches. Some rows mark clone size as missing; the rest say once, few, many or name a class of expanded clone.

j_call v_call d_call clone_size cdr3_aa cdr3_nt
TRBJ2-7 TRBV7-9 TRBD2 few CASSSYRGLAVSDEQYF TGTGCCAGCAGCTCATACAGGGGACTAGCAGTGAGTGACGAGCAGTACTTC
TRBJ2-2 TRBV19 - - CASSMWRGLGETGELFF TGTGCCAGTAGTATGTGGAGAGGGTTAGGTGAGACCGGGGAGCTGTTTTTT
TRBJ1-1 TRBV6-2/TRBV6-3 - - CASSYPPMNTEAFF TGTGCCAGCAGTTATCCCCCTATGAACACTGAAGCTTTCTTT
TRBJ1-5 TRBV7-2 - many CASSTTVYSNQPQHF TGTGCCAGCAGCACGACAGTATATAGCAATCAGCCCCAGCATTTT
TRBJ1-2 TRBV28 TRBD1 - CATTDRGHGYTF TGTGCCACCACGGACAGGGGACATGGCTACACCTTC
TRBJ2-1 TRBV10-3 TRBD2 few CAISESGSTDEQFF TGTGCCATCAGTGAAAGCGGGAGCACTGATGAGCAGTTCTTC
TRBJ1-2 TRBV6-5 - - CASSYDRRGYTF TGTGCCAGCAGTTACGACCGACGGGGCTACACCTTC
TRBJ2-1 TRBV20-1 TRBD2 few CSASMTSGNQQFF TGCAGTGCTAGTATGACTAGCGGCAATCAGCAGTTCTTC
TRBJ2-5 TRBV6-2/TRBV6-3 - - CASQRSRVQGTSETQYF TGTGCCAGCCAACGATCCCGCGTCCAAGGGACCTCAGAGACCCAGTACTTC
TRBJ1-2 TRBV4-3 - few CASSHLSPLVGDYGYTF TGCGCCAGCAGCCATCTTTCGCCCCTCGTTGGGGACTATGGCTACACCTTC
TRBJ2-5 TRBV12-3/TRBV12-4 TRBD1 few CASGQGGSVVETQYF TGTGCCAGCGGACAGGGGGGCTCGGTCGTGGAGACCCAGTACTTC
TRBJ1-5 TRBV6-1 - few CASSEARHRSNQPQHF TGTGCCAGCAGTGAAGCCCGACACAGGAGCAATCAGCCCCAGCATTTT
TRBJ2-2 TRBV7-2 TRBD2 many CASSGLAGVNTGELFF TGTGCCAGCAGCGGACTAGCGGGAGTAAACACCGGGGAGCTGTTTTTT
TRBJ2-1 TRBV6-5 - - CASSYSGANHEQFF TGTGCCAGCAGTTACTCGGGGGCTAACCATGAGCAGTTCTTC
TRBJ1-2 TRBV12-3/TRBV12-4 - - CASSPPYTF TGTGCCAGCAGTCCCCCCTACACCTTC
TRBJ2-7 TRBV6-1 - - CASSGTHTYEQYF TGTGCCAGCAGTGGGACCCATACCTACGAGCAGTACTTC
TRBJ2-7 TRBV27 TRBD2 - CASSLAGGYYEQYF TGTGCCAGCAGTTTGGCGGGGGGCTACTACGAGCAGTACTTC
TRBJ2-7 TRBV11-2 - many CASSQDPGLGYEQYF TGTGCCAGCAGCCAGGATCCGGGACTGGGATACGAGCAGTACTTC
TRBJ2-1 TRBV5-8 - - CASSFNEYNEQFF TGTGCCAGCAGCTTTAACGAGTACAATGAGCAGTTCTTC
TRBJ1-1 TRBV7-6 - few CASSLGRGTPTGAFF TGTGCCAGCAGCTTAGGTAGGGGCACCCCGACCGGAGCTTTCTTT
TRBJ2-7 TRBV10-2 TRBD1 - CASNTGTAKYEQYF TGCGCCAGCAATACCGGGACAGCGAAATACGAGCAGTACTTC
TRBJ2-1 TRBV12-3/TRBV12-4 TRBD1 few CASSLRPGGNEQFF TGTGCCAGCAGTTTAAGGCCAGGGGGCAATGAGCAGTTCTTC
TRBJ1-5 TRBV5-5 - few CASSLVGGSGQPQHF TGTGCCAGCAGCTTGGTGGGGGGCTCGGGGCAGCCCCAGCATTTT
TRBJ1-1 TRBV7-8 - - CASSVTPRGNTEAFF TGTGCCAGCAGCGTTACACCCCGGGGGAACACTGAAGCTTTCTTT
TRBJ1-1 TRBV6-2/TRBV6-3 - many CASMAGVMNTEAFF TGTGCCTCCATGGCGGGCGTCATGAACACTGAAGCTTTCTTT
TRBJ1-2 TRBV19 TRBD1 few CATTTPVGTGGWGYTF TGTGCCACCACGACTCCAGTTGGGACAGGGGGCTGGGGCTACACCTTC
TRBJ1-2 TRBV11-2 - many CASSLDGAGVDGYTF TGTGCCAGCAGCTTAGATGGGGCGGGGGTCGATGGCTACACCTTC
TRBJ2-1 TRBV10-3 - - CATGRKRDIGEQFF TGTGCCACCGGGAGGAAGCGGGACATAGGTGAGCAGTTCTTC
TRBJ2-3 TRBV9 TRBD1 few CASSRTGQHTDTQYF TGTGCCAGCAGCCGAACGGGACAGCACACAGATACGCAGTATTTT
TRBJ2-3 TRBV12-3/TRBV12-4 TRBD2 - CASSPIRLAGRTDTQYF TGTGCCAGCAGCCCCATCAGACTAGCGGGACGCACAGATACGCAGTATTTT
TRBJ1-5 TRBV7-2 - few CASSSRDGNQPQHF TGTGCCAGCAGCTCCAGGGACGGAAATCAGCCCCAGCATTTT
TRBJ1-2 TRBV19 - - CASSRREWLRGYTF TGTGCCAGTAGTCGGAGGGAATGGCTACGAGGCTACACCTTC
TRBJ1-1 TRBV4-1 - many CASSPHMETEAFF TGCGCCAGCAGCCCCCACATGGAAACTGAAGCTTTCTTT
TRBJ2-1 TRBV11-2 - - CASIPDGPYNEQFF TGTGCCAGCATCCCGGACGGGCCCTACAATGAGCAGTTCTTC
TRBJ2-5 TRBV12-3/TRBV12-4 TRBD1 - CASSSDRDQETQYF TGTGCCAGCAGTTCGGACAGGGACCAAGAGACCCAGTACTTC
TRBJ2-3 TRBV4-1 TRBD2 few CASSTPGLAGDTQYF TGTGCCAGCAGCACCCCGGGACTAGCGGGAGATACGCAGTATTTT
TRBJ2-1 TRBV5-4 TRBD2 - CASSQREGPLTYNEQFF TGTGCCAGCAGCCAAAGGGAGGGCCCCCTAACCTACAATGAGCAGTTCTTC
TRBJ2-1 TRBV6-2/TRBV6-3 TRBD1 few CASSYLAGRGSF TGTGCCAGCAGTTATTTAGCTGGCAGGGGGTCCTTC
TRBJ2-5 TRBV11-2 TRBD2 few CASSPEGAGAGETQYF TGTGCCAGCAGCCCCGAGGGAGCGGGGGCCGGGGAGACCCAGTACTTC